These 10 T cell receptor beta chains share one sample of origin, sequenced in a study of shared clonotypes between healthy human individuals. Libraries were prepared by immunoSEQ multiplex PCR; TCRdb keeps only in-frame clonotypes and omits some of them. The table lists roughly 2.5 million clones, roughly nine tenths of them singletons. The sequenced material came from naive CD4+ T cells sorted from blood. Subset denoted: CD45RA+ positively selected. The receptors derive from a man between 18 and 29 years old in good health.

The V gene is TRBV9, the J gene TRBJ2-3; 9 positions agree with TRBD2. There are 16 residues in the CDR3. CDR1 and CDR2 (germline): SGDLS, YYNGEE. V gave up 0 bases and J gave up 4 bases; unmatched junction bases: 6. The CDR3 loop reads CASSVGGLAFSDTQYF. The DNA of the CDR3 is TGTGCCAGCAGCGTAGGGGGACTAGCTTTTTCAGATACGCAGTATTTT.

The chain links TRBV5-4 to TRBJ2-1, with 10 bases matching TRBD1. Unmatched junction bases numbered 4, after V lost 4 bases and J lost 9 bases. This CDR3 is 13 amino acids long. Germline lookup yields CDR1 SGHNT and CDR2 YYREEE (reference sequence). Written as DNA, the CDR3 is TGTGCCAGCAGCCGCGGACAGGGGGTTGAGCAGTTCTTC. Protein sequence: CASSRGQGVEQFF.

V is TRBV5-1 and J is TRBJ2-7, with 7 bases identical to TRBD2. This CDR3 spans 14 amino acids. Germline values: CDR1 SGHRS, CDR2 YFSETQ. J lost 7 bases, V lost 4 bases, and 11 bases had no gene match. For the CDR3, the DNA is TGCGCCAGCAGCGAAGGGACTACTATTAGGGAGCAGTACTTC. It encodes CASSEGTTIREQYF.

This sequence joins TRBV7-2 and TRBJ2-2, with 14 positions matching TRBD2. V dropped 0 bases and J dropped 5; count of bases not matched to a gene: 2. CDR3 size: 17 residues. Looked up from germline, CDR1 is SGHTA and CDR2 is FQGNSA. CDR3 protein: CASSLARLAGGTGELFF. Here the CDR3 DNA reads TGTGCCAGCAGCTTAGCGAGACTAGCGGGAGGGACCGGGGAGCTGTTTTTT.

CDR3 region: CAISDLREGPGGELFF. CDR3 nucleotide sequence: TGTGCCATCAGTGATCTTCGGGAGGGCCCCGGCGGGGAGCTGTTTTTT. The chain recombines TRBV10-3 with TRBJ2-2, with TRBD2 matching over 8 bases. The V and J ends lost 3 bases and 7 bases, in that order; junction bases with no gene match: 10. CDR3 length: 16 amino acids. Germline CDR1 reads ENHRY; CDR2 reads SYGVKD.

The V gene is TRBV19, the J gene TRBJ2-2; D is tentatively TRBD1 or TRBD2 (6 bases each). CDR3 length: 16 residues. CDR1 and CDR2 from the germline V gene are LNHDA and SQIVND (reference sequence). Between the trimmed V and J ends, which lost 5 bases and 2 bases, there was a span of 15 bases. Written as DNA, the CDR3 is TGTGCCAGTAGTCAAGGGGGGCTATCAAACACCGGGGAGCTGTTTTTT. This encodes CASSQGGLSNTGELFF.

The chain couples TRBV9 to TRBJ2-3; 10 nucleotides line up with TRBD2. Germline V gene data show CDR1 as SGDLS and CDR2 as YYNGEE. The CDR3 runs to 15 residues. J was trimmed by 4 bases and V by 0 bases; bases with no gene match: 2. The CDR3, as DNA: TGTGCCAGCAGCGTAGTACTAGCGGGGTCAGATACGCAGTATTTT. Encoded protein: CASSVVLAGSDTQYF.

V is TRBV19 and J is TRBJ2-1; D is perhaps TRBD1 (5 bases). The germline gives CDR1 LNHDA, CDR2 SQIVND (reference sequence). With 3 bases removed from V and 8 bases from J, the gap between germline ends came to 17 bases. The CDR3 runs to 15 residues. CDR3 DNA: TGTGCCAGTAGTATTCGTCAGGGAACCCGGGATGAGCAGTTCTTC. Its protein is CASSIRQGTRDEQFF.

CDR3 nucleotides: TGTGCCAGCAGTGTCGACAGGTGGACCGTGGAGACCCAGTACTTC. Protein product: CASSVDRWTVETQYF. The rearrangement uses TRBV2 and TRBJ2-5, with D maybe TRBD1 (6 bases). The germline CDR1 and CDR2 sequences are SNHLY and FYNNEI. There are 15 residues in the CDR3. The V and J ends lost 4 bases and 5 bases respectively, with 17 bases between them.

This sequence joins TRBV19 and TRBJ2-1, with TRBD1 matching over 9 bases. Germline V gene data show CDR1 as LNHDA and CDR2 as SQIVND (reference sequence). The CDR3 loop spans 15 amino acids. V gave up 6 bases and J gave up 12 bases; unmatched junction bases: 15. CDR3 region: CASRPPGQGTMRQFF. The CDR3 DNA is TGTGCCAGTAGACCTCCGGGACAGGGTACAATGAGGCAGTTCTTC.